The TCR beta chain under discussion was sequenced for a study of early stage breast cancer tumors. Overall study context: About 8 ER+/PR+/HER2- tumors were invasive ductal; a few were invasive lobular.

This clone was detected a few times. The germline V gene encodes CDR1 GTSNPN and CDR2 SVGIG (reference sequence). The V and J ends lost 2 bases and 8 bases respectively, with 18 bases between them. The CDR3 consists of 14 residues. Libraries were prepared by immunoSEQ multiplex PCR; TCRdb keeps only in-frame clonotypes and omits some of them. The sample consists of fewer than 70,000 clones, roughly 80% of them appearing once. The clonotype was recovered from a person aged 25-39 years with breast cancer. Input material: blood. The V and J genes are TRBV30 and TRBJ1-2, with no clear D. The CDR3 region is CAWSHTLRSEGYTF. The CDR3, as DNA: TGTGCCTGGAGTCATACCCTACGTTCAGAAGGCTACACCTTC.